This paragraph reports one TCR beta chain. Its cognate antigen is unknown. The data are from a study of OX40 agonist ivuxolimab in advanced cancers. The overall study: Prior anti-PD-1, anti-PD-L1 or anti-CTLA-4 therapy was allowed; about 39% had some. The study, taken as a whole, reports: Specificity for antigen went undetermined in the expanded peripheral T cells. More expanded clones were seen, on average, in CD8+ T cells than in CD4+.

The repertoire was sequenced with immunoSEQ multiplex PCR; TCRdb's copy has only in-frame clones and lacks some. The table lists 90,000 or so clones, roughly nine tenths of them singletons. The CDR3 covers 15 residues. The germline CDR1 and CDR2 sequences are SGHDT and YYEEEE. V lost 1 base and J lost 5, with 16 bases in between. Sequenced here: CD4+ or CD8+ T cells sorted from blood, sampled in a trial of the OX40 agonist ivuxolimab. The rearrangement links TRBV5-6 to TRBJ2-7; a possible D gene is TRBD2 (6 bases). The source is an adult with an advanced solid tumor such as melanoma, head and neck, liver or kidney cancer. CDR3: CASSLLVLAVDEQYF. CDR3 bases: TGTGCCAGCAGCTTGTTGGTACTAGCCGTCGACGAGCAGTACTTC.